Following are 13 T cell receptor beta chains from one sample sequenced in a study of blood T cell repertoires in COVID-19. Repertoires were generated with immunoSEQ multiplex PCR, while TCRdb's copy carries only in-frame clones and drops some. The top ten hold around 1.8% of the sample, which has fewer than 500,000 clones, 87% seen once. The sample was PBMCs or T cells enriched from blood (not recorded which). These receptors were taken from a woman younger than 30 with acute COVID-19.

The CDR3 here is CASSFRGRGNEKLFF. CDR3 nucleotides: TGCGCCAGCAGCTTCAGGGGGCGAGGTAATGAAAAACTGTTTTTT. The genes are TRBV5-1 and TRBJ1-4; TRBD1 agrees at 8 bases. Germline-derived CDR1 and CDR2 are SGHRS and YFSETQ. This CDR3 is 15 amino acids long. The J segment lost 4 bases and the V segment lost 2 bases, leaving 4 bases of the junction unmatched. Complete variable domain (other parts from reference TRBV5-1 and TRBJ1-4): KAGVTQTPRYLIKTRGQQVTLSCSPISGHRSVSWYQQTPGQGLQFLFEYFSETQRNKGNFPGRFSGRQFSNSRSEMNVSTLELGDSALYLCASSFRGRGNEKLFFGSGTQLSVL.

This clone was seen once. This chain uses TRBV5-1 with TRBJ2-5; no firm D call. The V and J ends lost 4 bases and 4 bases respectively, with 8 bases between them. The CDR3 spans 12 residues. Looked up from germline, CDR1 is SGHRS and CDR2 is YFSETQ. The CDR3: CASSSRTETQYF. DNA of the CDR3: TGCGCCAGCAGCAGTAGAACAGAGACCCAGTACTTC.

This sequence joins TRBV6-2 or TRBV6-3 and TRBJ2-2; tentative D call: TRBD1 (6 bases). This CDR3 spans 14 amino acids. Looked up from germline, CDR1 is MNHEY and CDR2 is SVGEGT. Trimming removed 5 bases at V and 4 bases at J, with 11 bases between. The CDR3 bases are TGTGCCAGCAGTAACGGACAGATCACCGGGGAGCTGTTTTTT. Protein sequence: CASSNGQITGELFF.

The chain carries TRBV11-2 and TRBJ2-5, with D possibly being TRBD1 (8 bases). The germline V gene has CDR1 SGHAT and CDR2 FQNNGV. V was pared by 5 bases and J by 3 bases, with 16 bases between. CDR3 length equals 15 residues. CDR3 in amino acids: CASSPGGGQEETQYF. The DNA for the CDR3 is TGTGCCAGCAGCCCAGGGGGGGGACAGGAAGAGACCCAGTACTTC.

V is TRBV28 and J is TRBJ2-1; TRBD2 agrees at 10 bases. The V gene's germline CDR1 is MDHEN and CDR2 SYDVKM. CDR3 length: 14 residues. V lost 10 bases to trimming and J lost 7 bases; unmatched junction nucleotides: 10. CDR3 sequence reads: CAIIAGGLGNEQFF. The DNA of the CDR3 is TGTGCCATCATAGCGGGAGGTCTGGGGAATGAGCAGTTCTTC.

V gene TRBV4-1 combines with J gene TRBJ1-1, with 7 positions matching TRBD1. The CDR3 is 15 amino acids. Germline V gene sequence: CDR1 MGHRA, CDR2 YSYEKL. The V segment lost 4 bases and the J segment 1 base; nucleotides outside the gene matches: 6. The CDR3 here is CASSRMTGRNTEAFF. CDR3 nucleotide sequence: TGCGCCAGCAGCCGGATGACAGGGAGGAACACTGAAGCTTTCTTT.

This rearrangement joins TRBV9 to TRBJ2-3; no clear D gene. Germline V gene sequence: CDR1 SGDLS, CDR2 YYNGEE. V lost 0 bases and J lost 1, with 6 bases in between. The CDR3 has 14 residues. CDR3 in DNA: TGTGCCAGCAGCGTAGAAGCTCGCACAGATACGCAGTATTTT. This encodes CASSVEARTDTQYF.

This sequence joins TRBV7-9 and TRBJ1-5; tentatively, D is TRBD1 (5 bases). Germline-derived CDR1 and CDR2 are SEHNR and FQNEAQ (reference sequence). This CDR3 spans 15 amino acids. Trimming removed 6 bases at V and 2 bases at J, with 14 bases between. CDR3 amino acids: CASSPQGWGNQPQHF. DNA for the CDR3: TGTGCCAGCAGTCCGCAGGGTTGGGGCAATCAGCCCCAGCATTTT.

The V gene is TRBV5-6, the J gene TRBJ1-4, with unresolved D. The CDR3 has 15 residues. V lost 1 base and J 8 bases, leaving 15 bases between the germline ends. Germline V gene sequence: CDR1 SGHDT, CDR2 YYEEEE. As DNA, the CDR3 is TGTGCCAGCAGCTTGAGCCCCACGAGAGAGGAAAAACTGTTTTTT. It is translated as CASSLSPTREEKLFF.

This chain links TRBV19 with TRBJ2-7; D call uncertain. The length of the CDR3 is 14 residues. V lost 5 bases and J 1 base, leaving 12 bases between the germline ends. Germline-derived CDR1 and CDR2 are LNHDA and SQIVND (reference sequence). The CDR3 loop reads CASSWVHGSYEQYF. In nucleotides, the CDR3 is TGTGCCAGTAGTTGGGTTCACGGGTCCTACGAGCAGTACTTC.

The V and J genes are TRBV19 and TRBJ1-1; no clear D. Germline assignment: CDR1 LNHDA and CDR2 SQIVND (reference sequence). V lost 6 bases and J 5 bases, leaving 19 bases between the germline ends. There are 15 residues in the CDR3. This chain's CDR3 is CASSLSGNTRTEAFF. The DNA for the CDR3 is TGTGCCAGTAGCCTCTCGGGAAATACGAGGACTGAAGCTTTCTTT.

The V call is TRBV5-1, the J call TRBJ1-1; 9 bases line up with TRBD1. The trim removed 1 base at V and 1 base at J, leaving 2 bases unmatched. This CDR3 comprises 15 residues. From germline, CDR1 is SGHRS and CDR2 YFSETQ. The CDR3 protein is CASSLTGGSNTEAFF. The CDR3 DNA is TGCGCCAGCAGCTTGACAGGGGGCTCGAACACTGAAGCTTTCTTT.

V gene TRBV27 combines with J gene TRBJ1-1, with a weak D call TRBD1 (6 bases). With 5 bases removed from V and 6 bases from J, the gap between germline ends came to 16 bases. There are 14 residues in the CDR3. The germline gives CDR1 MNHEY, CDR2 SMNVEV (reference sequence). This CDR3 is CASSPLRGGAEAFF. The DNA for the CDR3 is TGTGCCAGCAGTCCCCTAAGGGGGGGGGCTGAAGCTTTCTTT.